Below, 7 T cell receptor beta chains from the same sample are listed, as sequenced in a study of blood T cell repertoires in COVID-19. This table comes from immunoSEQ multiplex PCR, and its TCRdb copy is limited to in-frame clones, with some not included. Seen here are approximately 180,000 clones, around 85% observed once, and the top ten hold 2.5% to 3.5%. Sequenced input: peripheral blood. The source of these receptors is a man between 60 and 75 years old with acute or convalescent COVID-19.

V and J are TRBV7-3 and TRBJ2-2, with 13 bases lining up with TRBD2. CDR1 SGHTA and CDR2 FQGTGA come from the germline V gene. J lost 7 bases, V lost 5 bases, and 13 bases had no gene match. The CDR3 consists of 18 residues. The CDR3 coding sequence is TGTGCCAGCAGCATACAACGACCGGGACTAGCGGGACACGGGGAGCTGTTTTTT. The encoded protein is CASSIQRPGLAGHGELFF. Complete variable domain (other parts from reference TRBV7-3 and TRBJ2-2): GAGVSQTPSNKVTEKGKYVELRCDPISGHTALYWYRQSLGQGPEFLIYFQGTGAADDSGLPNDRFFAVRPEGSVSTLKIQRTERGDSAVYLCASSIQRPGLAGHGELFFGEGSRLTVL.

V usage is TRBV19 and J usage is TRBJ1-5; the D gene is possibly TRBD1 (5 bases). Per germline, CDR1 LNHDA and CDR2 SQIVND (reference sequence). The CDR3 loop spans 13 amino acids. Trimming pared 5 bases from V and 3 bases from J, leaving 8 bases between. CDR3 loop: CASSVGLNQPQHF. DNA of the CDR3: TGTGCCAGTAGTGTGGGACTCAATCAGCCCCAGCATTTT.

The V gene is TRBV9, the J gene TRBJ2-1, with D perhaps matching TRBD2 (6 bases). V was cut by 5 bases and J by 9 bases, with 15 bases left in between. This CDR3 region has 13 residues. Looked up from germline, CDR1 is SGDLS and CDR2 is YYNGEE. CDR3 DNA sequence: TGTGCCAGCAGGGCCCCTCGGGGGAGTGAGCAGTTCTTC. Translation: CASRAPRGSEQFF.

This chain joins TRBV5-4 and TRBJ1-6, with D unresolved. With 7 bases removed from V and 8 bases from J, the gap between germline ends came to 16 bases. This CDR3 contains 14 residues. From germline, CDR1 is SGHNT and CDR2 YYREEE (reference sequence). CDR3 nucleotides: TGTGCCAGCCGGGAGGGCCAGCCGTATTCACCCCTCCACTTT. It translates to CASREGQPYSPLHF.

The chain joins TRBV4-2 to TRBJ2-7, with a tentative D call TRBD1 (5 bases). Germline CDR1 LGHNA, CDR2 YNFKEQ. The CDR3 extends over 14 amino acids. Between the trimmed V and J ends, which lost 3 bases and 0 bases, there was a span of 9 bases. CDR3 sequence: CASSQTVSSYEQYF. The CDR3 region has the DNA TGTGCCAGCAGCCAGACAGTAAGCTCCTACGAGCAGTACTTC.

This sequence joins TRBV19 and TRBJ2-5, with TRBD1 identical over 8 bases. The CDR3 is 13 residues long. Losses at the gene ends were 6 bases for V and 5 bases for J; bases not matched to a gene: 5. Germline values: CDR1 LNHDA, CDR2 SQIVND (reference sequence). In nucleotides, the CDR3 is TGTGCCAGTAGCTGGACAGGGCGTGAGACCCAGTACTTC. Translation: CASSWTGRETQYF.

Points on this clone: Other nucleotide sequences in the sample specify the same CDR3. The rearrangement joins TRBV2 to TRBJ2-3, with 9 bases lining up with TRBD1. There are 15 residues in the CDR3. The V and J ends lost 4 bases and 1 base, in that order; junction bases with no gene match: 3. The germline CDR1 and CDR2 sequences are SNHLY and FYNNEI. In nucleotides, the CDR3 is TGTGCCAGCAGTGGAAGGACAGGGGGCACAGATACGCAGTATTTT. Translating gives CASSGRTGGTDTQYF. The whole variable domain, filled in from reference TRBV2 and TRBJ2-3, reads EPEVTQTPSHQVTQMGQEVILRCVPISNHLYFYWYRQILGQKVEFLVSFYNNEISEKSEIFDDQFSVERPDGSNFTLKIRSTKLEDSAMYFCASSGRTGGTDTQYFGPGTRLTVL.